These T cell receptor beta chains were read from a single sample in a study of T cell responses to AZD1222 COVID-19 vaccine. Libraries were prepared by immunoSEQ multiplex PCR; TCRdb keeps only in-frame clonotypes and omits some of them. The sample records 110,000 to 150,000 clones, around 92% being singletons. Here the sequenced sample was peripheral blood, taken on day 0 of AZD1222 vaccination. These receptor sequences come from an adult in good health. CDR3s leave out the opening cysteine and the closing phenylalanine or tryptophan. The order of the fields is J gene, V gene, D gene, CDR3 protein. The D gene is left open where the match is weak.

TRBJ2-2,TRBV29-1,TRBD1,SVQRQGLDTGELF
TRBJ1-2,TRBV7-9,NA,ASSPARADGYT
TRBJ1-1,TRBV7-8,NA,ASSFRAGLRTEAF
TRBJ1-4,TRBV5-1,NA,ASSQDSFNEKLF
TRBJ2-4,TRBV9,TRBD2,ASSAQLAGGFKY
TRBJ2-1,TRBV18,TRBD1,ASSPPIGTGHYNEQF
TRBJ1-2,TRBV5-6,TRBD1,ASSLAGQNYGYT
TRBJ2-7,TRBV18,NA,ASSSVGLGYEQY
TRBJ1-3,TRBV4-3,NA,ASSQMVAVGYTIY
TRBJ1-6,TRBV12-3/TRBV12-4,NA,ASSLQDSSPLH
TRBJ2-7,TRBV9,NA,ASSVGYSTSYEQY
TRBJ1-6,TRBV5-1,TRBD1,ASSLGGQLQSPLH
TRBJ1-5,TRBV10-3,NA,AIARAGEDPQH
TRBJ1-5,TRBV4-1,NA,ASSQDSGWAGNQPQH
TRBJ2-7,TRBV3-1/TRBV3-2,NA,ASSQVVYEQY
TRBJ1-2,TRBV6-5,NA,ASSYQGRSYGYT
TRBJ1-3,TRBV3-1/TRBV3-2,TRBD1,ASLKTGRRDTIY
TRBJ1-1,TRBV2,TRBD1,ASIDDRVPEAF
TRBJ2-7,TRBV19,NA,ASSMNGGPYEQY
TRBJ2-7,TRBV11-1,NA,ASSLREEQY
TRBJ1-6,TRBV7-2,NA,ASSLGWSSPLH
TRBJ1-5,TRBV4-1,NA,ASSQGADQPQH
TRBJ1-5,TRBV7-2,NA,ASSLVGGRGQPQH
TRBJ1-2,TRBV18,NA,ASSRAGASRLNYGYT
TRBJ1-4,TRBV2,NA,ASSDAQGTEKLF
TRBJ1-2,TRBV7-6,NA,ASSGLSGNAYGYT
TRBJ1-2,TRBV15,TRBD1,ATSRGTGRGYGYT
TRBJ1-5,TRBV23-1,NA,ASSQDQGRELDQPQH
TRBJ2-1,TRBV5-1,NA,ASSLKGPGANEQF
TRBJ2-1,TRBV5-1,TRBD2,ASSFSTSGAWEQF
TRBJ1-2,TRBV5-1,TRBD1,ASSRGQSIYGYT
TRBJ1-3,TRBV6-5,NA,ASSYGTPSSGNTIY
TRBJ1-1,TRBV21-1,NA,ASSNGRDRGPVNTEAF
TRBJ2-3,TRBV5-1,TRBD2,ASSLAIAGGRTDTQY
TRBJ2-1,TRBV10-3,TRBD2,AISEFTSGGFQF
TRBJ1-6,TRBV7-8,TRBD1,ASSKGQFNSPLH
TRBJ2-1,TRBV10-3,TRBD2,AVSRGLAGDEQF
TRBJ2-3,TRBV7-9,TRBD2,ASRPVAGGLADTQY
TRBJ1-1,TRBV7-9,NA,ASSSWRTEMNTEAF
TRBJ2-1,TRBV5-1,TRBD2,ASSLGLAGGPGSYNEQF
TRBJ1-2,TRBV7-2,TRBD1,ASSAQGQGTYGYT
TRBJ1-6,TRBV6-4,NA,ASRGRAGSGSPLH
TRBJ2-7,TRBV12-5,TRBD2,ASGLVHFGREGEEQY
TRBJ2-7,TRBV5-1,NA,ASSWGVSGSYEQY
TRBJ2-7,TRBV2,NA,ASSDTGHFSSYEQY
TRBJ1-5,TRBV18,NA,ASSPRENNQPQH
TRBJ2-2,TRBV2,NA,ASSVLWHPNTGELF
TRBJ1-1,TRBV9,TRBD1,ASSPRQGPRWTEAF
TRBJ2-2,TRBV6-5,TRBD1,ASSRNQGAPGELF
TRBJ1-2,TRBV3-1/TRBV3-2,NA,ASREVGANYGYT
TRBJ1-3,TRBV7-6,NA,ASSLATGWGNTIY
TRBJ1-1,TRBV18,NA,ASSPGAGVMNTEAF
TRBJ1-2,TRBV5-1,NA,ASSLGGNYGYT
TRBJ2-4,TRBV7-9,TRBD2,ASSPLAGLAKNIQY
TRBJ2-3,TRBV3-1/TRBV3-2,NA,ASSQELRELTDTQY
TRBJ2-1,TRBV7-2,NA,ASSYFAIDFNEQF
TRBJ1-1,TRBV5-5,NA,ASTQEAQPGAF